The clone carrying this T cell receptor beta chain was detected only a few times. As yet, its antigen is unknown. The record originates from a study of blood T cells in healthy people across ages. Overall study results and limits: Relative to aged donors, long-lived donors carried more naive CD4+ cells and displayed higher diversity. Significant beta diversity loss was already apparent by age roughly 40, declining roughly linearly.

The CDR3 loop spans 17 amino acids. Whenever a sample was processed, at least 6.5 million PBMCs were isolated. Primed by a sample-barcoded 5' primer and a J-beta primer mix, a second PCR proceeded for about 7 to 11 cycles. The authors tagged each cDNA molecule using a template-switch adaptor with 12 random nucleotides. TCRdb itself ran the 5' RACE reads through MiXCR, one entry per CDR3 protein. The table lists about 620,000 distinct CDR3 sequences, around 52% of them singletons. The rearrangement uses TRBV21-1 and TRBJ1-5; the listed D gene, TRBD1, was not tested against the DNA. TRBV21-1 counts as a pseudogene. Sequencing was performed on blood. The clonotype originates from a woman older than 75 in good health. This chain's CDR3 is CASSKGKYREGNQPQHF. Written as DNA, the CDR3 is TGTGCCAGCAGCAAAGGGAAATACAGGGAGGGCAATCAGCCCCAGCATTTT.